A selection of T cell receptor beta chains follows, all from one sample in a study of T cell responses to AZD1222 COVID-19 vaccine. TCRdb keeps only in-frame clones here, not all; method: immunoSEQ multiplex PCR. In the table there are roughly 150,000 clones, roughly 91% of which are singletons. The specimen comprised peripheral blood, sampled 28 days after the second AZD1222 dose. These receptors were taken from an adult who received the AZD1222 COVID-19 vaccine. Both conserved end residues are part of each CDR3. The D gene is left open where the match is weak. The size field is filled for only some rows; it gives once, few, many or a size class.

J	D	V	length	size	CDR3	DNA
TRBJ2-7	-	TRBV7-2	15	-	CASSKIMTDTYEQYF	TGTGCCAGCAGCAAGATTATGACAGATACCTACGAGCAGTACTTC
TRBJ1-3	-	TRBV28	14	-	CASSLSGSGNTIYF	TGTGCCAGCAGCCTCAGCGGCTCTGGAAACACCATATATTTT
TRBJ1-5	-	TRBV7-8	13	-	CASSLRAQGPQHF	TGTGCCAGCAGCCTCAGGGCCCAAGGGCCCCAGCATTTT
TRBJ2-7	TRBD2	TRBV19	15	-	CASSIAAGGSYEQYF	TGTGCCAGTAGTATAGCGGCGGGAGGATCCTACGAGCAGTACTTC
TRBJ1-6	-	TRBV6-5	14	-	CASTYTGTGSPLHF	TGTGCCAGCACCTACACAGGGACGGGATCACCCCTCCACTTT
TRBJ2-6	-	TRBV30	17	-	CAWSVPRLRSGANVLTF	TGTGCCTGGAGTGTACCTAGGTTAAGGAGTGGGGCCAACGTCCTGACTTTC
TRBJ2-7	-	TRBV29-1	14	-	CSVLLVGKSYEQYF	TGCAGCGTTCTGCTAGTAGGGAAATCCTACGAGCAGTACTTC
TRBJ1-3	-	TRBV7-9	15	-	CASSLVGVSGNTIYF	TGTGCCAGCAGCTTAGTCGGCGTCTCTGGAAACACCATATATTTT
TRBJ2-1	-	TRBV5-1	15	-	CASSLEVFSYNEQFF	TGCGCCAGCAGCTTGGAGGTCTTCTCCTACAATGAGCAGTTCTTC
TRBJ2-3	-	TRBV7-9	14	-	CASSLPGGTDTQYF	TGTGCCAGCAGCTTACCGGGCGGCACAGATACGCAGTATTTT
TRBJ1-3	-	TRBV19	15	-	CASSDPGSSGNTIYF	TGTGCCAGTAGTGACCCGGGGAGCTCTGGAAACACCATATATTTT
TRBJ1-6	-	TRBV10-3	15	-	CAISEPERLSSPLHF	TGTGCCATCAGTGAGCCTGAACGTTTGTCTTCACCCCTCCACTTT
TRBJ1-3	-	TRBV6-5	13	once	CASSTGIGNTIYF	TGTGCCAGCAGCACAGGGATTGGAAACACCATATATTTT
TRBJ1-3	TRBD1	TRBV30	15	-	CAWSVRGTGGNTIYF	TGTGCCTGGAGTGTACGTGGGACAGGTGGAAACACCATATATTTT
TRBJ1-5	TRBD1	TRBV30	18	-	CAWSVQPTGGWRNQPQHF	TGTGCCTGGAGTGTACAACCAACAGGGGGATGGCGCAATCAGCCCCAGCATTTT
TRBJ1-2	-	TRBV11-2	13	once	CASSFGRDYGYTF	TGTGCCAGCAGCTTCGGCCGGGACTATGGCTACACCTTC
TRBJ2-2	TRBD2	TRBV19	17	-	CASSWLAGTSNTGELFF	TGTGCCAGTAGTTGGTTAGCGGGAACGTCGAACACCGGGGAGCTGTTTTTT
TRBJ2-1	-	TRBV3-1/TRBV3-2	13	-	CASNLREQNEQFF	TGTGCCAGCAACCTCCGCGAACAGAATGAGCAGTTCTTC
TRBJ2-1	TRBD2	TRBV5-1	18	-	CASSLVLRAGGSYNEQFF	TGCGCCAGCAGCTTGGTCCTTCGAGCGGGAGGTTCCTACAATGAGCAGTTCTTC
TRBJ1-6	-	TRBV7-2	14	few	CASSAGNARSPLHF	TGTGCCAGCAGCGCTGGGAACGCGCGTTCACCCCTCCACTTT
TRBJ2-2	-	TRBV3-1/TRBV3-2	14	-	CASSQGPGTGELFF	TGTGCCAGCAGCCAAGGGCCGGGCACCGGGGAGCTGTTTTTT
TRBJ2-7	TRBD1	TRBV28	14	-	CASNHGTGVYEQYF	TGTGCCAGCAACCACGGGACAGGGGTCTACGAGCAGTACTTC